What follows describes a single TCR beta chain. Treg sorting used a CD4+CD25+CD127-/low gate. After constant-region reverse-primer amplification, full-length variable regions underwent semi-nested PCR with Nested Universal Primer A. TCRdb re-derived calls from the 5' RACE reads in MiXCR, one entry per CDR3 protein. This table holds 13,000 or so distinct CDR3 sequences, around 54% found once. Germline CDR1 is SNHLY and CDR2 is FYNNEI. Trimming took off 6 bases at V and 7 bases at J, with 13 bases between the two ends. The CDR3 has 12 residues. The gene calls are TRBV2 and TRBJ2-7; D is ambiguous. Sequenced input: tumor-infiltrating Tregs sorted from the breast tumor. The source is a female donor with breast cancer. Written as DNA, the CDR3 is TGTGCCAGCAGGGGCCAGGCTAAGGAGCAGTACTTC. This encodes CASRGQAKEQYF.